The 30 T cell receptor beta chains reported below all come from one sample, sequenced in a study of control samples from healthy donors and cancer patients. Using immunoSEQ multiplex PCR, the repertoire was profiled, and TCRdb retains in-frame clones only, with some absent. The sample yields 45,000 to 60,000 clones, 94% seen once. Sequenced: blood. Receptor source: a man aged 25-45 years in good health.

The rearrangement links TRBV19 to TRBJ2-7, with D tentatively TRBD1 (6 bases). Germline CDR1 LNHDA, CDR2 SQIVND (reference sequence). Trimming cost V 5 bases and J 5 bases, with 13 bases left between them. The CDR3 totals 13 residues. CDR3 region: CASSQGQSDEQYF. DNA for the CDR3: TGTGCCAGTAGTCAAGGACAGTCTGACGAGCAGTACTTC.

The chain combines TRBV2 with TRBJ2-6, with 9 nucleotides matching TRBD1. The ends lost 5 bases at V and 4 bases at J; junction bases unmatched: 3. The CDR3 has 15 amino acids. Germline values: CDR1 SNHLY, CDR2 FYNNEI. The CDR3, as DNA: TGTGCCAGCAGTAGGACAGGGGCAGGGGCCAACGTCCTGACTTTC. It yields the protein CASSRTGAGANVLTF.

The sample holds one count of this clone. V usage is TRBV6-4 and J usage is TRBJ2-1; possible D gene TRBD2, 7 bases. The CDR3 extends over 15 amino acids. CDR1 is MRHNA, CDR2 SNTAGT, per germline. V lost 3 bases and J lost 0, with 9 bases in between. DNA for the CDR3: TGTGCCAGCAGTGAGAGGGGGGGCTCCTACAATGAGCAGTTCTTC. Translation: CASSERGGSYNEQFF.

V and J are TRBV11-2 and TRBJ2-1; D tentatively fits TRBD1 or TRBD2 (6 bases each). This CDR3 comprises 12 residues. The V and J ends lost 5 bases and 12 bases respectively, with 14 bases between them. Germline CDR1 and CDR2: SGHAT and FQNNGV. The chain's CDR3 is CASSPGATGQFF. DNA of the CDR3: TGTGCCAGCAGCCCGGGGGCTACCGGGCAGTTCTTC. Full variable domain (outside the CDR3, taken from reference TRBV11-2 and TRBJ2-1): EAGVAQSPRYKIIEKRQSVAFWCNPISGHATLYWYQQILGQGPKLLIQFQNNGVVDDSQLPKDRFSAERLKGVDSTLKIQPAKLEDSAVYLCASSPGATGQFFGPGTRLTVL.

This clone has a handful of counts. The chain recombines TRBV30 with TRBJ1-3, with D perhaps matching TRBD1 (5 bases). The germline CDR1 and CDR2 sequences are GTSNPN and SVGIG (reference sequence). V gave up 7 bases and J gave up 2 bases, with 18 bases separating them. This CDR3 has 15 amino acids. CDR3 DNA sequence: TGTGCCTCTCCCTCCCTCGGGGGAGCTGGAAACACCATATATTTT. It specifies CASPSLGGAGNTIYF.

The chain carries TRBV2 and TRBJ2-2, with 7 nucleotides matching TRBD2. The CDR3 is 14 amino acids. Germline assignment: CDR1 SNHLY and CDR2 FYNNEI. After removal of 5 bases from V and 6 bases from J, the junction contained 6 bases not matched to a gene. The CDR3 protein is CASSLLAGAGELFF. CDR3 DNA: TGTGCCAGCAGTCTCCTGGCGGGAGCCGGGGAGCTGTTTTTT.

The chain couples TRBV5-1 to TRBJ1-1; maybe TRBD1 (6 bases). CDR1 is SGHRS and CDR2 is YFSETQ in the germline V gene. The germline V and J ends were trimmed by 6 bases and 3 bases, with 12 bases remaining between them. This CDR3 comprises 13 residues. The CDR3 DNA sequence: TGCGCCAGCAACCCAGGGGCTGACACTGAAGCTTTCTTT. Its translation: CASNPGADTEAFF. Using reference TRBV5-1 and TRBJ1-1 for the parts outside the CDR3, the full variable domain is KAGVTQTPRYLIKTRGQQVTLSCSPISGHRSVSWYQQTPGQGLQFLFEYFSETQRNKGNFPGRFSGRQFSNSRSEMNVSTLELGDSALYLCASNPGADTEAFFGQGTRLTVV.

The chain employs TRBV2 and TRBJ2-5; TRBD2 agrees at 8 bases. Unmatched junction bases numbered 10, after V lost 4 bases and J lost 3 bases. Germline V gene lookup returns CDR1 SNHLY and CDR2 FYNNEI. This CDR3 comprises 16 residues. CDR3 bases: TGTGCCAGCAGTGGTTGGGTACGGCGGGGGGAAGAGACCCAGTACTTC. Translation: CASSGWVRRGEETQYF.

This clone appeared a single time. The chain joins TRBV9 to TRBJ1-3; D unresolved. V lost 0 bases and J 0 bases, leaving 1 base between the germline ends. This CDR3 has 13 residues. Germline V gene sequence: CDR1 SGDLS, CDR2 YYNGEE. CDR3 DNA: TGTGCCAGCAGCGTAGACTCTGGAAACACCATATATTTT. It is translated as CASSVDSGNTIYF.

The rearrangement uses TRBV6-5 and TRBJ1-1, with 7 bases lining up with TRBD1. CDR3 size: 16 residues. The germline gives CDR1 MNHEY, CDR2 SVGAGI. V lost 2 bases to trimming and J lost 0 bases; unmatched junction nucleotides: 6. The CDR3 sequence: CASSYDRVGLNTEAFF. CDR3 DNA: TGTGCCAGCAGTTACGACAGGGTAGGGCTGAACACTGAAGCTTTCTTT.

The chain combines TRBV28 with TRBJ2-3, with a possible D match to TRBD2 (5 bases). Germline CDR1 reads MDHEN; CDR2 reads SYDVKM. The V and J ends lost 2 bases and 8 bases respectively, with 11 bases between them. There are 13 residues in the CDR3. CDR3 sequence (DNA): TGTGCCAGCAGTTTAATTGGCCGGGGTACGCAGTATTTT. Translating gives CASSLIGRGTQYF.

This chain uses TRBV6-5 with TRBJ2-3, with 7 bases that match TRBD1. From germline, CDR1 is MNHEY and CDR2 SVGAGI. The CDR3 has 16 residues. J lost 2 bases, V lost 4 bases, and 9 bases had no gene match. CDR3 sequence reads: CASSSGTAGDTDTQYF. The CDR3 nucleotides are TGTGCCAGCAGTTCCGGGACAGCCGGCGACACAGATACGCAGTATTTT.

The rearrangement links TRBV2 to TRBJ2-5, with TRBD2 identical over 14 bases. CDR3 length equals 16 residues. Germline V gene sequence: CDR1 SNHLY, CDR2 FYNNEI. J lost 5 bases, V lost 6 bases, and 8 bases had no gene match. The CDR3 reads CASRRLAGGPVETQYF. CDR3 coding DNA: TGTGCCAGCAGAAGACTAGCGGGGGGGCCGGTGGAGACCCAGTACTTC. Full variable domain (outside the CDR3, taken from reference TRBV2 and TRBJ2-5): EPEVTQTPSHQVTQMGQEVILRCVPISNHLYFYWYRQILGQKVEFLVSFYNNEISEKSEIFDDQFSVERPDGSNFTLKIRSTKLEDSAMYFCASRRLAGGPVETQYFGPGTRLLVL.

The J gene is TRBJ2-2, the V gene TRBV5-4, with 7 bases matching TRBD1. V shed 4 bases and J 4 bases; nucleotides not matched to a gene: 10. CDR1 SGHNT and CDR2 YYREEE come from the germline V gene (reference sequence). The CDR3 sequence is 16 residues long. The CDR3 here is CASSPRTGIRTGELFF. The CDR3 DNA reads TGTGCCAGCAGCCCTCGGACAGGTATCCGCACCGGGGAGCTGTTTTTT.

This rearrangement joins TRBV6-5 to TRBJ2-7, with D perhaps being TRBD1 or TRBD2 (5 bases each). Per germline, CDR1 MNHEY and CDR2 SVGAGI. The V end lost 4 bases, the J end lost 3 bases, and 16 bases lay between the germline ends. The CDR3 extends over 15 amino acids. CDR3 residues: CASSFQSRDGYEQYF. For the CDR3, the DNA is TGTGCCAGCAGTTTTCAGTCCCGGGACGGCTACGAGCAGTACTTC.

The CDR3 DNA follows: TGTGCCAGCCGCCCGGGACAGAACACCGGGGAGCTGTTTTTT. Amino acids: CASRPGQNTGELFF. The chain carries TRBV6-5 and TRBJ2-2, with a weak D call TRBD1 (6 bases). This CDR3 comprises 14 residues. Between the trimmed V and J ends, which lost 8 bases and 1 base, there was a span of 11 bases. Germline V gene data show CDR1 as MNHEY and CDR2 as SVGAGI.

V gene TRBV24-1 combines with J gene TRBJ1-2; D not resolved. The CDR3 contains 16 residues. In germline, CDR1 is KGHDR, CDR2 SFDVKD. The V end was cut by 3 bases, the J end by 2 bases, with 15 bases between. The CDR3 reads CATSDGIPRGNYGYTF. The CDR3 DNA is TGTGCCACCAGTGATGGGATACCCCGAGGGAACTATGGCTACACCTTC.

The chain uses TRBV19 and TRBJ1-2, with 8 nucleotides matching TRBD1. V trimming: 7 bases; J trimming: 3 bases; junction bases outside the gene matches: 4. The CDR3 is 13 residues long. From germline, CDR1 is LNHDA and CDR2 SQIVND (reference sequence). In DNA, the CDR3 is TGTGCCAGTACCAGACAGGGGCACTATGGCTACACCTTC. Its protein product is CASTRQGHYGYTF.

The V gene is TRBV7-2, the J gene TRBJ1-6; tentatively, D is TRBD1 (6 bases). Germline values: CDR1 SGHTA, CDR2 FQGNSA. The CDR3 contains 15 residues. V was pared by 1 base and J by 10 bases, with 14 bases between. This chain's CDR3 is CASSLDAGDESPLHF. The DNA for the CDR3 is TGTGCCAGCAGCTTAGATGCAGGGGACGAATCACCCCTCCACTTT.

The rearrangement links TRBV3-1 (or the pseudogene TRBV3-2) to TRBJ1-1; 7 nucleotides line up with TRBD1. This CDR3 region has 17 residues. Germline CDR1 and CDR2: LGHDT and YNNKEL (reference sequence). J gave up 1 base and V 3 bases, and 11 bases lay outside the gene matches. The CDR3 sequence: CASSHQNRGPRNTEAFF. In DNA, the CDR3 is TGTGCCAGCAGCCACCAGAACAGGGGTCCTAGGAACACTGAAGCTTTCTTT.

The chain links TRBV28 to TRBJ1-1, with D uncertain. CDR1 is MDHEN and CDR2 is SYDVKM in the germline V gene. Trimming cost V 3 bases and J 8 bases, with 13 bases left between them. This CDR3 contains 13 residues. CDR3 residues: CASSLDGRIEAFF. Here the CDR3 DNA reads TGTGCCAGCAGTTTGGATGGACGGATAGAAGCTTTCTTT.

V gene TRBV9 combines with J gene TRBJ2-3; 11 nucleotides align to TRBD2. This CDR3 has 16 amino acids. Germline V gene lookup returns CDR1 SGDLS and CDR2 YYNGEE. V gave up 0 bases and J gave up 2 bases; unmatched junction bases: 2. The CDR3 coding sequence is TGTGCCAGCAGCGTAGTTAGCGGGGGGGACACAGATACGCAGTATTTT. Translated, it gives CASSVVSGGDTDTQYF.

This chain uses TRBV7-3 with TRBJ1-2; D possibly corresponds to TRBD1 (6 bases). Trimming took 2 bases from V and 5 from J, leaving 15 bases between them. This CDR3 has 15 amino acids. Germline assignment: CDR1 SGHTA and CDR2 FQGTGA. As DNA, the CDR3 is TGTGCCAGCAGCTTAGGGTCAGGGGTCCTTTATGGCTACACCTTC. This gives the protein CASSLGSGVLYGYTF.

This chain connects TRBV7-9 to TRBJ2-1, with TRBD2 matching over 8 bases. This CDR3 has 16 amino acids. Germline trimming cut 3 bases from V and 4 bases from J; bases unmatched to any gene: 8. Germline CDR1 SEHNR, CDR2 FQNEAQ (reference sequence). The CDR3 sequence is CASSFPAGTRYNEQFF. CDR3 DNA sequence: TGTGCCAGCAGCTTCCCCGCCGGGACTAGGTACAATGAGCAGTTCTTC.

This clone was observed a handful of times. The rearrangement joins TRBV7-8 to TRBJ2-1; possible D gene TRBD2, 6 bases. The V end was cut by 2 bases, the J end by 6 bases, with 11 bases between. This CDR3 region has 14 residues. Germline-derived CDR1 and CDR2 are SGHVS and FQNEAQ. The chain's CDR3 is CASSLSRGLNEQFF. CDR3 DNA: TGTGCCAGCAGCTTATCCCGGGGACTCAATGAGCAGTTCTTC.

The gene calls are TRBV6-5 and TRBJ2-1; D is unclear. The CDR3 has 14 amino acids. V shed 6 bases and J shed 3 bases, with 12 bases lying between them. Germline V gene sequence: CDR1 MNHEY, CDR2 SVGAGI. The CDR3 reads CASRSDFHYNEQFF. The CDR3 DNA reads TGTGCCAGCAGATCCGACTTTCACTACAATGAGCAGTTCTTC.

This sequence joins TRBV18 and TRBJ2-1; 7 bases line up with TRBD1. The CDR3 sequence is 15 residues long. V shed 1 base, J shed 2 bases, and the junction held 2 bases outside the gene matches. Germline CDR1 and CDR2: KGHSH and LQKENI. The CDR3 protein is CASSPLGGPYNEQFF. For the CDR3, the DNA is TGTGCCAGCTCACCACTAGGGGGCCCCTACAATGAGCAGTTCTTC.

Concerning this clone: An end of the junction does not agree with germline; a read error may underlie this. The chain carries TRBV6-4 and TRBJ2-2; D not resolved. Germline-derived CDR1 and CDR2 are MRHNA and SNTAGT. The CDR3 has 14 residues. Here the CDR3 DNA reads TGTGCCAGCAGGGCCCAAACGAACGCCGGGGAGCTGTTTTTT. Protein product: CASRAQTNAGELFF.

The chain couples TRBV7-2 to TRBJ1-6; possibly TRBD1 for D (5 bases). V was shortened by 1 base and J by 9 bases, with 13 bases between the two germline ends. The CDR3 is 15 residues long. Germline values: CDR1 SGHTA, CDR2 FQGNSA. DNA for the CDR3: TGTGCCAGCAGCTTAGGGGGCGAAGAGGTTTCACCCCTCCACTTT. Translating gives CASSLGGEEVSPLHF. Based on the CDR3 plus reference TRBV7-2 and TRBJ1-6, the full variable domain is GAGVSQSPSNKVTEKGKDVELRCDPISGHTALYWYRQSLGQGLEFLIYFQGNSAPDKSGLPSDRFSAERTGGSVSTLTIQRTQQEDSAVYLCASSLGGEEVSPLHFGNGTRLTVT.

This sequence joins TRBV6-4 and TRBJ1-1, with no clear D. The CDR3 loop spans 12 amino acids. Germline lookup yields CDR1 MRHNA and CDR2 SNTAGT. V dropped 1 base and J dropped 7 bases, with 7 bases sitting between them. The chain's CDR3 is CASSDYPGEAFF. CDR3 nucleotide sequence: TGTGCCAGCAGTGACTACCCGGGTGAAGCTTTCTTT.